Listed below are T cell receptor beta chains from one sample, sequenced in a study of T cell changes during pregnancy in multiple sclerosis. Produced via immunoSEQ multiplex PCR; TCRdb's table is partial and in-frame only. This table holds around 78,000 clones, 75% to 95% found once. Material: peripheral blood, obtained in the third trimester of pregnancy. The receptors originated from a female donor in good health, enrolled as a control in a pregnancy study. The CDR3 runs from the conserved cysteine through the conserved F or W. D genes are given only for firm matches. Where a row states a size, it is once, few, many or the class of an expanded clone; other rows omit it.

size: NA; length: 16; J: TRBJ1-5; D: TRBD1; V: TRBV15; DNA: TGTGCCACCAGCGGACCGGACAGGCTGGGGAATCAGCCCCAGCATTTT; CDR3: CATSGPDRLGNQPQHF
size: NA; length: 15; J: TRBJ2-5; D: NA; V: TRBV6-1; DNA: TGTGCCAGCAGTGAAGCTCGCGGGACGAAAGAGACCCAGTACTTC; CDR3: CASSEARGTKETQYF
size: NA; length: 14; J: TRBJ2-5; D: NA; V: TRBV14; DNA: TGTGCCAGCAGTCGGGAGTGGGGGGAAGAGACCCAGTACTTC; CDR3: CASSREWGEETQYF
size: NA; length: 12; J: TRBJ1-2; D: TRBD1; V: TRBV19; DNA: TGTGCCAGTAGTCCCGCAGGGGGTAGCTACACCTTC; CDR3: CASSPAGGSYTF
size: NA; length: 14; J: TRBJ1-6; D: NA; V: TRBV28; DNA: TGTGCCAGCAGTTTAAGCGACCGCCGACGTGGCCTCCACTTT; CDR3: CASSLSDRRRGLHF
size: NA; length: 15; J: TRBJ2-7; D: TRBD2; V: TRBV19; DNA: TGTGCCAGTAGTATAGCGGCGGGGGAGTCCTACGAGCAGTACTTC; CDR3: CASSIAAGESYEQYF
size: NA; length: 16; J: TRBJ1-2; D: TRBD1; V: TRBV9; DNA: TGTGCCAGCAGAGCCGAGGACAGGGAACTCAACTATGGCTACACCTTC; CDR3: CASRAEDRELNYGYTF
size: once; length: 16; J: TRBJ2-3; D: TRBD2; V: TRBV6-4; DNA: TGTGCCAGCAGTGGCTCTAGCGGGGGGATGGCAGATACGCAGTATTTT; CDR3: CASSGSSGGMADTQYF
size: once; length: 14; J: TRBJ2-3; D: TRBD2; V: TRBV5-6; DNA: TGTGCCAGCAGCCCTACGGGGGGAACAGATACGCAGTATTTT; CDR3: CASSPTGGTDTQYF
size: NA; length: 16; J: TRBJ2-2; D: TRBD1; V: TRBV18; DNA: TGTGCCAGCTCGCCATGGGACAGGAGGGACACCGGGGAGCTGTTTTTT; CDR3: CASSPWDRRDTGELFF
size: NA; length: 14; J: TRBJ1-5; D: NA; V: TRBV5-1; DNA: TGCGCCAGCAGCTTGTCGGACCGAGGGCAGCCCCAGCATTTT; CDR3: CASSLSDRGQPQHF
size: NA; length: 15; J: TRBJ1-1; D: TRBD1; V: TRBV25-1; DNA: TGTGCCAGCAGCCTCGGACAGGGAATGAACACTGAAGCTTTCTTT; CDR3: CASSLGQGMNTEAFF
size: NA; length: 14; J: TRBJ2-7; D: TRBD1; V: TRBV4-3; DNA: TGCGCCAGCAGCCCGGGACAGGGGGTGGGCGAGCAGTACTTC; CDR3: CASSPGQGVGEQYF
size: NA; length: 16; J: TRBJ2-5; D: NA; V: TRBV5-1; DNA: TGCGCCAGCAGCTTGGCCCCCTTGGGGGCAGAAGAGACCCAGTACTTC; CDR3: CASSLAPLGAEETQYF
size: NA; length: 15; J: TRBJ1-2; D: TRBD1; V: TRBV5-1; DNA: TGCGCCAGCAGTCCCCGGACAGGGGGGCCCTATGGCTACACCTTC; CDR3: CASSPRTGGPYGYTF
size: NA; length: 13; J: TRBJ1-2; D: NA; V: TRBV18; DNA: TGTGCCAGCTTGGACAGCGCTAACTATGGCTACACCTTC; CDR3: CASLDSANYGYTF
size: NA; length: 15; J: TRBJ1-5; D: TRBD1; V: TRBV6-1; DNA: TGTGCCAGCAGTGACCAAATGACAGGGGGTCAGCCCCAGCATTTT; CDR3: CASSDQMTGGQPQHF
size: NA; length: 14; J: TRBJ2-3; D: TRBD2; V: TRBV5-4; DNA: TGTGCCAGCAGGGACGGGGGGGTCACAGATACGCAGTATTTT; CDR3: CASRDGGVTDTQYF
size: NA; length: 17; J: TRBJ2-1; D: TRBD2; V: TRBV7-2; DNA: TGTGCCAGCAGCTTAGAGGCTAGCGGGAGAAACTACAATGAGCAGTTCTTC; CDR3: CASSLEASGRNYNEQFF
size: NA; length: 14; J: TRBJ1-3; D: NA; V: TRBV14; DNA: TGTGCCAGCAGCCAGAGCTCCCTGTGGAACACCATATATTTT; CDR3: CASSQSSLWNTIYF
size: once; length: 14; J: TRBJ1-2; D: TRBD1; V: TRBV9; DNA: TGTGCCAGCAGTGCCGACAGGGCTATAGGCGGCTACACCTTC; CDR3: CASSADRAIGGYTF
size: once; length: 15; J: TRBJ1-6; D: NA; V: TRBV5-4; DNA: TGTGCCAGCAGCTTAGGGTCAGGGGCCAATTCACCCCTCCACTTT; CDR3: CASSLGSGANSPLHF
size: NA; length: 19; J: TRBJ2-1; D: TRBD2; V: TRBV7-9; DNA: TGTGCCAGCAGCTCTCTAGCGGGGGGTCCCGGCCGCTCCTACAATGAGCAGTTCTTC; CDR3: CASSSLAGGPGRSYNEQFF
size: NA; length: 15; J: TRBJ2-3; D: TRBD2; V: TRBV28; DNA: TGTGCCAGCAGTTTGCCGGGAGGGACCACATATACGCAGTATTTT; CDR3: CASSLPGGTTYTQYF
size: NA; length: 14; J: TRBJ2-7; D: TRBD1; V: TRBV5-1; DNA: TGCGCCAGCAGCTTGGCGGGACAGCCCCACGAGCAGTACTTC; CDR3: CASSLAGQPHEQYF
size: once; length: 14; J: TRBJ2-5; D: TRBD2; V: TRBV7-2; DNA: TGTGCCAGCAGCTTCGGGGGGGGCCAAGAGACCCAGTACTTC; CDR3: CASSFGGGQETQYF
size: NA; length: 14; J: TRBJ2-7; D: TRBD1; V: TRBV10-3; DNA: TGTGCCATCAGATCGACAGGGAGCTCCTACGAGCAGTACTTC; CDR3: CAIRSTGSSYEQYF
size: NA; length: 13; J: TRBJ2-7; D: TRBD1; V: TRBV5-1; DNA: TGCGCCAGCAGCCCCGGACAGGCGAGTGAGCAGTACTTC; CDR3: CASSPGQASEQYF
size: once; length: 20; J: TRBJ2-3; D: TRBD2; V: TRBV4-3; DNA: TGCGCCAGCAGCCAAAGACTAGCGGGAGACTTTACGGGGGGCACAGATACGCAGTATTTT; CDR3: CASSQRLAGDFTGGTDTQYF
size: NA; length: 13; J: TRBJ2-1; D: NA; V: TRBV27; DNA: TGTGCCAGCAGTTACAGCTCCTACAATGAGCAGTTCTTC; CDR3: CASSYSSYNEQFF
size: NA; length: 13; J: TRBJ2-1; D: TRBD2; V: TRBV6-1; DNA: TGTGCCAGCGGAAAGCGGGAGGGCAATGAGCAGTTCTTC; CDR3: CASGKREGNEQFF
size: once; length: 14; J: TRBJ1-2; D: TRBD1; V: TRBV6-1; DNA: TGTGCCAGCAGTATGGACAGGGGGCCTCTAGGCTACACCTTC; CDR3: CASSMDRGPLGYTF
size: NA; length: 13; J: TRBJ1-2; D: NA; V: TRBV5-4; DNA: TGTGCCAGCAGCTCTAATACAGGATCTGGCTACACCTTC; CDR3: CASSSNTGSGYTF
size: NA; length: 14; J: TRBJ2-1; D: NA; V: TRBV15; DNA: TGTGCCACCAGGCTAGCGGACAGTTACAATGAGCAGTTCTTC; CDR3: CATRLADSYNEQFF
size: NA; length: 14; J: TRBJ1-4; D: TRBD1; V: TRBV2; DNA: TGTGCCAGCACTGACAGGGGGCAGAGAGAAAAACTGTTTTTT; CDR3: CASTDRGQREKLFF
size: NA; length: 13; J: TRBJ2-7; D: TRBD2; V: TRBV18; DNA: TGTGCCAGAAGCGGGGTGCGGGAGTACGAGCAGTACTTC; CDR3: CARSGVREYEQYF
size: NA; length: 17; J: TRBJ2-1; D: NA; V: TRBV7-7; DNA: TGTGCTAGCAGCTTAGGCCCCGCGCAAAGCTCCTACAATGAGCAGTTCTTC; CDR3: CASSLGPAQSSYNEQFF
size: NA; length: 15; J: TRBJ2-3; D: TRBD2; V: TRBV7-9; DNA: TGTGCCAGCAGCTTGGAAGCGGGGTTCGTAGATACGCAGTATTTT; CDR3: CASSLEAGFVDTQYF
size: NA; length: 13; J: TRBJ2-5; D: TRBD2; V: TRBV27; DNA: TGTGCCAGCAGCCAGCGGGAGGGTGAGACCCAGTACTTC; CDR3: CASSQREGETQYF
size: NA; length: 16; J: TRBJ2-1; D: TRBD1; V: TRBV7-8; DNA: TGTGCCAGCAGCCAGACGACAGGGAGCTCCTACAATGAGCAGTTCTTC; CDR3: CASSQTTGSSYNEQFF